The clone carrying this T cell receptor (beta chain) was seen more than once but under ten times. Time point of the sample: pre-treatment sample, taken before nivolumab and TIL therapy. This was the immunoSEQ v3 assay. Sequencing depth was 1.9 million or so read pairs for survey level, about 5-6 million for deep. Repertoires were generated with immunoSEQ multiplex PCR, while TCRdb's copy carries only in-frame clones and drops some. This table holds 40,000 to 60,000 clones, approximately 79% found once. These data originate in a study of TIL therapy for anti-PD-1-resistant metastatic lung cancer. The overall study: Tumors had a median PD-L1 proportion score of 6%.

In germline, CDR1 is MNHEY, CDR2 SVGAGI. Trimming took 4 bases from V and 8 from J; bases not matched to a gene: 7. CDR3 length equals 15 residues. This sequence originates from a woman between 30 and 80 years old with non-small cell lung cancer. This rearrangement joins TRBV6-5 to TRBJ1-6; 8 bases fit TRBD1. The input for sequencing was blood, taken at baseline. This CDR3 is CASSSSGGRDSPLHF. CDR3 bases: TGTGCCAGCAGTTCCTCAGGGGGCAGGGATTCACCCCTCCACTTT.